The clone carrying this T cell receptor beta chain was recorded only once. The antigen is undetermined. In germline, CDR1 is SGHNT, CDR2 YYREEE (reference sequence). V gave up 6 bases and J gave up 7 bases; unmatched junction bases: 10. The CDR3 length is 14 residues. This sample is part of a study of vaccination and CD4 T cells after COVID-19. In the study overall: Overlapping spike peptides of SARS-CoV-2, HCoV-NL63, HCoV-OC43 and HCoV-229E stimulated the cells.

The assay that was used to sequence DNA from cultured CD4+ T cells was the Oncomine TCR Beta short-read assay. DNA came from CD4+ T cells after culture. TCRdb reanalysed the PCR reads using MiXCR and keeps one entry per CDR3 protein. The table records 8,500 to 10,000 distinct CDR3 sequences, more than 25% of them present only once. Treatment given: approximately 10-day PBMC culture with coronavirus spike peptide pools or control peptides (ViraFEST assay). During the years 2011-2018, before the COVID-19 pandemic, the unexposed donor's CD4+ T cells were collected. ViraFEST stimulated the growth of antigen-specific T cells using peptide pools and subsequently profiled their TCRs by sequencing.

The rearrangement joins TRBV5-4 to TRBJ2-1; 7 bases match TRBD2. The sequencing sample was made of CD4+ T cells from blood, cultured in vitro. This sequence was found in a human donor in good health. The CDR3 reads CASMVGTKGNEQFF. DNA for the CDR3: TGTGCCAGCATGGTCGGGACTAAAGGAAATGAGCAGTTCTTC.